This TCR beta chain was retrieved from a study of technical replicates of blood from a few donors. TCRdb's table, derived via immunoSEQ multiplex PCR, lists solely in-frame clones and lacks some. This sample has about 78,000 clones, with approximately 95% found just once. V lost 6 bases, J lost 8 bases, and 14 bases lay in between. This CDR3 has 12 residues. Per germline, CDR1 SGHDT and CDR2 YYEEEE. The TCR originated in a human donor in good health. Material: T cells isolated from PBMCs. The V gene is TRBV5-6, the J gene TRBJ1-1; D uncertain. CDR3 region: CASIPRSGEAFF. The CDR3 DNA is TGTGCCAGCATCCCTAGGAGTGGGGAAGCTTTCTTT.